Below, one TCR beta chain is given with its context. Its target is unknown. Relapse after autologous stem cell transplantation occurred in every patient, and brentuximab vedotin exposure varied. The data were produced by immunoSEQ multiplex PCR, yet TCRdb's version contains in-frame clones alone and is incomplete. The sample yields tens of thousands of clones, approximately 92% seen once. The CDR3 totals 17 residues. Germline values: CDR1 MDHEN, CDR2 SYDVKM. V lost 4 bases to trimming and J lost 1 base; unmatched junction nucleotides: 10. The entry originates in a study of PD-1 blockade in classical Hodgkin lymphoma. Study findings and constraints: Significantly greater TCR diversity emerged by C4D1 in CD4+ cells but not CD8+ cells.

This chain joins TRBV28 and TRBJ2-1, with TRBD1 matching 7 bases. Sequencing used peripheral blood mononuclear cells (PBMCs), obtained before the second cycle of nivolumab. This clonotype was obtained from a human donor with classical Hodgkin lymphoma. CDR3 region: CASSSISRDSSYNEQFF. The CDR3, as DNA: TGTGCCAGCAGTTCAATTTCCCGGGACAGTTCCTACAATGAGCAGTTCTTC.